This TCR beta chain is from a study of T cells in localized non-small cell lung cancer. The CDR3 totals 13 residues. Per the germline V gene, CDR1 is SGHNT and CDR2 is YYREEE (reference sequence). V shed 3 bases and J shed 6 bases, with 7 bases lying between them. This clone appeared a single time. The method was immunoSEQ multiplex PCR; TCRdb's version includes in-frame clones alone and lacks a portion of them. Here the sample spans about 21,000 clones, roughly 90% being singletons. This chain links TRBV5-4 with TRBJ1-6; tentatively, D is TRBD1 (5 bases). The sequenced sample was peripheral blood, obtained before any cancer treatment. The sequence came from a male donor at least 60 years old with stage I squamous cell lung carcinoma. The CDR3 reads CASSWDLNSPLHF. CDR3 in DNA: TGTGCCAGCAGCTGGGACCTTAATTCACCCCTCCACTTT.